Here is one T cell receptor (beta chain) with its context. Its specific antigen is unknown. Base qualities are not recorded, but no much larger clone differs from it by a single base. The data were obtained in a study of T cell repertoires in cytomegalovirus infection (dated by TCRdb to about 2019). A note on the overall study: The peptide stimulations were aimed at well-studied HLA-B-restricted epitopes as well as recently identified HLA-C-restricted CMV epitopes, whose presentation resists viral immunomodulation. Donor HLA type was relevant to the analysis, because carriage of CMV infection together with the matching HLA type was indicated by public TCR beta signatures.

The CDR3 holds 13 amino acids from the cysteine to the phenylalanine. CDR3 DNA only is kept here, 39 bases in frame from base 1. CDR1 and CDR2, per the germline V gene (reference sequence), are DFQATT and SNEGSKA. The junction carries 15 bases between V and J, which are trimmed by 4 bases and 6 bases respectively. TCRdb records Illumina HiSeq 1500 as the sequencer. In-frame beta chains were kept once TCRdb had trimmed the public reads at Q25 with fastp and called clones with MiXCR. Each record represents a unique CDR3 protein, reported with the most common genes and DNA among its rows. This sample gives 750,000 to 900,000 distinct CDR3 sequences in total; roughly 28% of them show up just once. The top ten hold over 10% of the sample. The research as a whole found: In the ex vivo response, HLA-C-restricted CMV-specific TCR beta clonotypes were dominant, and in two of eight donors the single most frequent clonotype came from this HLA-C-restricted group. Carriers of CMV infection plus the relevant HLA type were discriminated by the cumulative frequency of public TCR beta family members in the study cohort and in an independent 352-donor cohort.

The treatment or condition label corresponds to: in vitro stimulation with specific CMV peptide epitopes to enrich CMV-specific T cells. This clonotype originated in a human donor in good health (CMV status not recorded). Some clones in this sample may be carry-over from other donors' samples. The specimen was cultured CD8+ T cells from PBMCs, collected from culture after CMV antigen stimulation. The V and J genes are TRBV20-1 and TRBJ1-2; the D gene cannot be resolved reliably. The nucleotide sequence is given as TGCAGTGCTAAGCTTTTTACAGCCGATGGCTACACCTTC. This sequence encodes CSAKLFTADGYTF.